This entry features one T cell receptor (beta chain) sequence. Per the germline V gene, CDR1 is SGDLS and CDR2 is YYNGEE. The CDR3 loop spans 18 amino acids. V lost 5 bases, J lost 3 bases, and 23 bases lay in between. Per the study methods: Reference gene primer amplification gave estimated nucleated cell counts. Clones were sequenced by immunoSEQ multiplex PCR, and TCRdb holds only the in-frame ones, with some missing. From that table come the V and J calls and clone size; the DNA was used to work out D and trimming. The sample contains over 85,000 clones, more than 70% of which appear only once. This sample stems from a study of blood T cell repertoires in COVID-19. Study overall: Collection of acute and convalescent COVID-19 samples took place in the United States, Italy and Spain. T cells, B-cell-depleted T cells, or PBMCs supplied cDNA or gDNA.

The sequenced material came from peripheral blood. The chain carries TRBV9 and TRBJ1-4; D might be TRBD1 (6 bases). The receptor was derived from a woman between 45 and 60 years old with acute or convalescent COVID-19. The CDR3 is CASSVGQRFGPANEKLFF. Written as DNA, the CDR3 is TGTGCCAGCAGTGTTGGACAGCGATTCGGCCCTGCTAATGAAAAACTGTTTTTT.